This record covers a single TCR beta chain. The CDR3 covers 14 residues. Germline V lookup: CDR1 SNHLY, CDR2 FYNNEI. V was shortened by 5 bases and J by 4 bases, with 11 bases between the two germline ends. The data derive from a study of tumor T cells in aggressive B-cell lymphoma. Profiled with immunoSEQ multiplex PCR; TCRdb holds only in-frame clones, not every one. The sample carries 9,500 to 12,000 clones, approximately 91% recorded once. The chain links TRBV2 to TRBJ2-2; tentative D call: TRBD1 (5 bases). The sequencing input was tumor tissue. The clonotype comes from an adult with diffuse large B cell lymphoma. The CDR3 DNA reads TGTGCCAGCAGTCCGAAAGGGGCCACCGGGGAGCTGTTTTTT. Translated, it gives CASSPKGATGELFF.